A selection of T cell receptor beta chains follows, all from one sample in a study of identical twins. TCRdb redid the calling of the 5' RACE reads with MiXCR, one entry per CDR3 protein. The sample holds 1.5 million to 2 million distinct CDR3 sequences, about 32% seen once. Sequences were obtained from cord blood. These receptors were taken from a newborn girl in good health. Each CDR3 is given with its conserved first and last residue. D genes are given only for firm matches. For some rows the clone size is stated as once, few or many, or as a class when expanded; others skip it.

v_call	d_call	clone_size	j_call	cdr3_nt	cdr3_aa
TRBV4-2	-	-	TRBJ2-3	TGTGCCAGCAGCCAAGAAGGCGTTGGGGGGTCCACAGATACGCAGTATTTT	CASSQEGVGGSTDTQYF
TRBV13	TRBD2	-	TRBJ2-2	TGTGCCAGCAGCGCCACCACTAGCGCCGGGGAGCTGTTTTTT	CASSATTSAGELFF
TRBV25-1	-	-	TRBJ1-1	TGTGCCAGCAGTGTCGGGGCCGGAGGTAGTGAAGCTTTCTTT	CASSVGAGGSEAFF
TRBV5-1	-	-	TRBJ1-2	TGCGCCAGCAGCCCAGCCGACATACTCTATGGCTACACCTTC	CASSPADILYGYTF
TRBV15	-	few	TRBJ2-4	TGTGCCACCAGCAGGGAGGGGTCCAAAAACATTCAGTACTTC	CATSREGSKNIQYF
TRBV4-2	TRBD2	few	TRBJ2-3	TGTGCCAGCAGCCACGGGCGGGAGGGCGGAGCAGATACGCAGTATTTT	CASSHGREGGADTQYF
TRBV7-8	-	-	TRBJ2-5	TGTGCCAGCAGCTTAAGTGAGACAAAAGAGACCCAGTACTTC	CASSLSETKETQYF
TRBV19	TRBD1	-	TRBJ1-5	TGTGCCAGTTGGACAGGGAGCTACAATCAGCCCCAGCATTTT	CASWTGSYNQPQHF
TRBV7-2	-	-	TRBJ1-1	TGTGCCAGCAGCTTAGCGGGGGGGATTAGGAACACTGAAGCTTTCTTT	CASSLAGGIRNTEAFF
TRBV18	TRBD2	once	TRBJ2-3	TGTGCCAGCTCACAGCGTGCTAGCGGAATAGGAGATACGCAGTATTTT	CASSQRASGIGDTQYF
TRBV4-1	-	few	TRBJ2-1	TGCGCCAGCAGCCAAAGTGTAACTAGCTCCTACAATGAGCAGTTCTTC	CASSQSVTSSYNEQFF
TRBV10-3	-	-	TRBJ2-1	TGTGCCATCAGTGAGTCGGGCTGGTACTCCTACAATGAGCAGTTCTTC	CAISESGWYSYNEQFF
TRBV20-1	TRBD1	few	TRBJ1-5	TGCAGTGCTCCCTCCTCTGGGACAGCTAGCAATCAGCCCCAGCATTTT	CSAPSSGTASNQPQHF
TRBV10-3	-	few	TRBJ1-1	TGTGCCATCAGGACGATGAACACTGAAGCTTTCTTT	CAIRTMNTEAFF
TRBV20-1	-	-	TRBJ2-7	TGCAGTGCTAGAGATGTGGCGGAGTTCTACGAGCAGTACTTC	CSARDVAEFYEQYF